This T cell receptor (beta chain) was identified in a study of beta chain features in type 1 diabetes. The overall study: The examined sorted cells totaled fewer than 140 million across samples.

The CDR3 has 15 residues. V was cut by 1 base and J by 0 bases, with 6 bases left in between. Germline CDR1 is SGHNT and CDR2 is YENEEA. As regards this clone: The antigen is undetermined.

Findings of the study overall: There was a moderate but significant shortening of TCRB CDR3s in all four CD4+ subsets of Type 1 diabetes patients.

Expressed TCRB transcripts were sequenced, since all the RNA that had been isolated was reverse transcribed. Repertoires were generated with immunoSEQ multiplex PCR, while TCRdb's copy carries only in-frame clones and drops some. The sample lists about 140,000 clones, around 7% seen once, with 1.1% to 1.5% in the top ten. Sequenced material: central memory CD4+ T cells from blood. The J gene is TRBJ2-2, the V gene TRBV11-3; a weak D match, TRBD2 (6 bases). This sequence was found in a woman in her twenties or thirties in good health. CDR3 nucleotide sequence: TGTGCCAGCAGCTTAGCGGGAGCGAACACCGGGGAGCTGTTTTTT. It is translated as CASSLAGANTGELFF.